This T cell receptor (beta chain) was sequenced during a study of identical twins. TCRdb re-analysed the 5' RACE reads in MiXCR, keeping a single row per CDR3 protein. The sample has 700,000 or so distinct CDR3 sequences, 20% to 25% seen once. The V segment lost 4 bases and the J segment 4 bases; nucleotides outside the gene matches: 9. Germline V CDR1 and CDR2: SGHRS, YFSETQ. The CDR3 covers 15 residues. In this sample, this clonotype turned up a few times. The same sample was also used in a study of T cells expressing NK-cell markers.

Specimen: PBMCs. This TCR derives from a woman in her late teens or twenties in good health. This chain uses TRBV5-1 with TRBJ2-7; 9 positions agree with TRBD1. CDR3 region: CASSPTGQGPYEQYF. In DNA, the CDR3 is TGCGCCAGCAGCCCCACGGGACAGGGACCTTACGAGCAGTACTTC.